The 27 T cell receptor beta chains below come from one sample, sequenced in a study of T cells in Graves' hyperthyroidism and ophthalmopathy. From RNA transcripts, TCR beta CDR3 regions were amplified. The HTBI primer set drove a first-round RT-PCR of the TCR CDR3. MiXCR, run by TCRdb on the multiplex PCR reads, gives a single entry per CDR3 protein. The table has about 130,000 distinct CDR3 sequences, approximately 20% seen once; the top ten hold more than 65%. Sequencing used blood. These receptor sequences come from a woman aged 45-65 years with Graves' hyperthyroidism that later progressed to Graves' ophthalmopathy.

This clonotype was observed a handful of times. The J gene is TRBJ2-1, the V gene TRBV19, with 8 nucleotides matching TRBD1. V was clipped by 4 bases and J by 2 bases; unmatched bases: 4. The germline gives CDR1 LNHDA, CDR2 SQIVND (reference sequence). The CDR3 runs to 15 residues. CDR3 nucleotides: TGTGCCAGTAGTAAGACAGGGGAGGCCTACAATGAGCAGTTCTTC. Its protein is CASSKTGEAYNEQFF.

CDR3 amino acids: CASSLGGPSIQYF. DNA for the CDR3: TGTGCCAGCAGCCTGGGGGGACCCAGCATTCAGTACTTC. The chain joins TRBV30 to TRBJ2-4, with D possibly TRBD2 on 6 matching bases. V shed 8 bases and J shed 9 bases, with 20 bases lying between them. This CDR3 is 13 amino acids long. Per germline, CDR1 GTSNPN and CDR2 SVGIG (reference sequence). Full variable domain (remainder filled in from reference TRBV30 and TRBJ2-4): SQTIHQWPATLVQPVGSPLSLECTVEGTSNPNLYWYRQAAGRGLQLLFYSVGIGQISSEVPQNLSASRPQDRQFILSSKKLLLSDSGFYLCASSLGGPSIQYFGAGTRLSVL.

This clonotype was found many times. The gene calls are TRBV7-8 and TRBJ2-3; 7 bases fit TRBD2. Germline V gene lookup returns CDR1 SGHVS and CDR2 FQNEAQ. The junction had 17 bases not matched to a gene; V was cut back by 4 bases and J by 1 base. The length of the CDR3 is 19 residues. The CDR3 loop is CASSSRLAPPEIGTDTQYF. The CDR3 region has the DNA TGTGCCAGCAGCTCAAGACTAGCACCCCCGGAGATCGGCACAGATACGCAGTATTTT.

The chain carries TRBV11-2 and TRBJ1-5; possible D gene TRBD1, 5 bases. Germline V gene data show CDR1 as SGHAT and CDR2 as FQNNGV. The CDR3 sequence is 15 residues long. Trimming removed 5 bases from V and 0 bases from J, with 11 bases in between. CDR3 DNA sequence: TGTGCCAGCAGCGCGGGGACCGATAGCAATCAGCCCCAGCATTTT. Its translation: CASSAGTDSNQPQHF.

This clonotype was seen at least ten times. V is TRBV5-1 and J is TRBJ1-1; D is possibly TRBD1 (6 bases). CDR1 and CDR2 (germline): SGHRS, YFSETQ. Trimming took off 3 bases at V and 2 bases at J, with 14 bases between the two ends. The CDR3 runs 15 residues. CDR3 residues: CASSSGQRRNTEAFF. DNA for the CDR3: TGCGCCAGCAGCTCCGGACAGAGACGAAACACTGAAGCTTTCTTT.

The table lists this clonotype with many counts. The genes are TRBV25-1 and TRBJ1-5, with D possibly TRBD1 on 5 matching bases. The V gene's germline CDR1 is MGHDK and CDR2 SYGVNS. Trimming cost V 3 bases and J 6 bases, with 9 bases left between them. This CDR3 comprises 13 residues. The CDR3: CASSDGGVQPQHF. Written as DNA, the CDR3 is TGTGCCAGCAGTGATGGAGGGGTTCAGCCCCAGCATTTT.

This clonotype was observed at least ten times. The J gene is TRBJ1-3, the V gene TRBV18, with D possibly being TRBD1 (5 bases). Per germline, CDR1 KGHSH and CDR2 LQKENI. V was clipped by 1 base and J by 1 base, with 5 bases between them. This CDR3 has 14 residues. The CDR3 loop reads CASSPQGSGNTIYF. In DNA form, the CDR3 reads TGTGCCAGCTCACCACAGGGGTCTGGAAACACCATATATTTT.

V is TRBV2 and J is TRBJ2-1; D is possibly TRBD1 or TRBD2 (6 bases each). The V and J ends lost 5 bases and 0 bases respectively, with 14 bases between them. CDR3 length: 16 residues. CDR1 is SNHLY, CDR2 FYNNEI, per germline. The CDR3, as DNA: TGTGCCAGCAGTCCAAGGGGGAGGAACTCCTACAATGAGCAGTTCTTC. The encoded protein is CASSPRGRNSYNEQFF.

This clonotype occurred many times. The chain joins TRBV4-1 to TRBJ1-1; D unresolved. V gave up 1 base and J gave up 3 bases, with 6 bases separating them. This CDR3 has 13 amino acids. Germline assignment: CDR1 MGHRA and CDR2 YSYEKL. The CDR3: CASSQAGYTEAFF. The CDR3 DNA reads TGCGCCAGCAGCCAAGCAGGCTACACTGAAGCTTTCTTT.

The gene calls are TRBV5-6 and TRBJ2-3, with 8 bases aligning to TRBD2. The ends lost 8 bases at V and 4 bases at J; junction bases unmatched: 3. CDR1 SGHDT and CDR2 YYEEEE come from the germline V gene. The CDR3 spans 12 residues. The CDR3 protein is CARGLESDTQYF. The CDR3, as DNA: TGTGCCAGGGGACTAGAGTCAGATACGCAGTATTTT.

This clonotype was found many times. The gene calls are TRBV5-1 and TRBJ2-2; TRBD2 agrees at 8 bases. The trim removed 4 bases at V and 4 bases at J, leaving 12 bases unmatched. CDR1 is SGHRS, CDR2 YFSETQ, per germline. CDR3 length equals 17 residues. In nucleotides, the CDR3 is TGCGCCAGCAGCCCCCCTTCAGCGGGAGTCGCCACCGGGGAGCTGTTTTTT. This encodes CASSPPSAGVATGELFF. The full variable domain, its missing parts supplied by reference TRBV5-1 and TRBJ2-2, is KAGVTQTPRYLIKTRGQQVTLSCSPISGHRSVSWYQQTPGQGLQFLFEYFSETQRNKGNFPGRFSGRQFSNSRSEMNVSTLELGDSALYLCASSPPSAGVATGELFFGEGSRLTVL.

This clonotype has a handful of counts. DNA for the CDR3: TGTGCCAGCAGTCCACGACAGGGTGCCGCGAACACCGGGGAGCTGTTTTTT. It translates to CASSPRQGAANTGELFF. The chain uses TRBV27 and TRBJ2-2; 7 nucleotides agree with TRBD1. The CDR3 has 17 residues. CDR1 MNHEY and CDR2 SMNVEV come from the germline V gene (reference sequence). The V gene end was trimmed by 5 bases and the J gene end by 0 bases; junction bases not matched to a gene: 9.

This clonotype was detected many times. The J gene is TRBJ2-7, the V gene TRBV9, with TRBD2 matching over 11 bases. Germline V gene sequence: CDR1 SGDLS, CDR2 YYNGEE. The V segment lost 0 bases and the J segment 3 bases; nucleotides outside the gene matches: 17. The CDR3 is 20 residues long. This CDR3 is CASSVDKLAGVRGRYYEQYF. Here the CDR3 DNA reads TGTGCCAGCAGCGTAGACAAACTAGCGGGAGTACGGGGCCGATACTACGAGCAGTACTTC.

This clonotype was counted a few times. The chain is built from TRBV6-1 and TRBJ2-7, with TRBD1 identical over 8 bases. The CDR3 is made up of 15 amino acids. The trim removed 5 bases at V and 2 bases at J, leaving 8 bases unmatched. The germline CDR1 and CDR2 sequences are MNHNS and SASEGT. The CDR3 loop is CASSRTRGQAYEQYF. CDR3 in DNA: TGTGCCAGCAGTCGGACCAGGGGGCAAGCCTACGAGCAGTACTTC.

The CDR3 bases are TGTGCCAGCAGCTCTTGGACAGGGTTGGATGGCTACACCTTC. Translated, it gives CASSSWTGLDGYTF. This chain links TRBV28 with TRBJ1-2; 8 bases are shared with TRBD1. This CDR3 comprises 14 residues. Trimming at V came to 6 bases and at J to 6 bases, leaving 9 bases not matched to a gene. Germline V CDR1 and CDR2: MDHEN, SYDVKM.

The rearrangement links TRBV28 to TRBJ1-2, with D perhaps matching TRBD1 (6 bases). CDR1 is MDHEN, CDR2 SYDVKM, per germline. The V gene lost 6 bases and the J gene lost 7 bases, with 18 bases spanning the gap. The CDR3 loop spans 14 amino acids. CDR3 nucleotides: TGTGCCAGCAGCTGGGACAATCCGGGGGGTGGCTACACCTTC. As protein: CASSWDNPGGGYTF.

At least ten counts were recorded for this clonotype. The chain joins TRBV5-1 to TRBJ2-4, with D uncertain. With 3 bases removed from V and 0 bases from J, the gap between germline ends came to 25 bases. This CDR3 region has 20 residues. Germline values: CDR1 SGHRS, CDR2 YFSETQ. CDR3 sequence: CASSWRRVGGEDLAKNIQYF. The CDR3 DNA follows: TGCGCCAGCAGCTGGCGGCGAGTGGGCGGCGAGGACCTAGCCAAAAACATTCAGTACTTC.

The J gene is TRBJ1-1, the V gene TRBV19, with 8 bases aligning to TRBD1. In germline, CDR1 is LNHDA, CDR2 SQIVND (reference sequence). V gave up 7 bases and J gave up 4 bases; unmatched junction bases: 11. The CDR3 totals 15 residues. The CDR3 DNA sequence: TGTGCCAGTACTGGGGACAGGCGGGGTATCACTGAAGCTTTCTTT. Translating it yields CASTGDRRGITEAFF.

The rearrangement joins TRBV24-1 to TRBJ2-7; D remains unclear. The CDR3 has 16 amino acids. Germline CDR1 reads KGHDR; CDR2 reads SFDVKD. V lost 3 bases and J lost 0, with 14 bases in between. The CDR3 sequence: CATSDPRQQASYEQYF. CDR3 nucleotides: TGTGCCACCAGTGATCCCCGCCAGCAAGCCTCCTACGAGCAGTACTTC.

This clonotype was found many times. The CDR3 sequence: CSASRGSGQETQYF. The CDR3 DNA sequence: TGCAGTGCTAGCAGGGGCTCCGGACAAGAGACCCAGTACTTC. The chain employs TRBV20-1 and TRBJ2-5; TRBD1 might be the D (6 bases). The length of the CDR3 is 14 residues. V was clipped by 3 bases and J by 2 bases, with 13 bases between them. Germline V gene sequence: CDR1 DFQATT, CDR2 SNEGSKA (reference sequence).

The chain is built from TRBV20-1 and TRBJ1-2; D is ambiguous. Germline CDR1 and CDR2: DFQATT and SNEGSKA (reference sequence). Trimming stripped 5 bases from V and 0 bases from J, with 16 bases between. The CDR3 is 15 residues long. The CDR3 nucleotides are TGCAGTGCTCGACGGAGCGACGCAGCTAACTATGGCTACACCTTC. It yields the protein CSARRSDAANYGYTF.

The rearrangement links TRBV5-1 to TRBJ1-2; TRBD1 is a possible D gene (5 bases). The CDR3 is 14 residues long. Germline CDR1 SGHRS, CDR2 YFSETQ. V was trimmed by 3 bases and J by 2 bases, leaving 11 bases between them. DNA for the CDR3: TGCGCCAGCAGCTCCTGGGACGGGAACTATGGCTACACCTTC. Residues: CASSSWDGNYGYTF.

This clonotype was recorded a few times. The J gene is TRBJ2-1, the V gene TRBV20-1, with 7 bases that match TRBD2. J gave up 5 bases and V 3 bases, and 10 bases lay outside the gene matches. Germline V gene lookup returns CDR1 DFQATT and CDR2 SNEGSKA (reference sequence). There are 15 residues in the CDR3. Here the CDR3 reads CSASGLADGNNEQFF. In DNA form, the CDR3 reads TGCAGTGCTAGTGGGCTAGCGGACGGCAACAATGAGCAGTTCTTC.

The V and J genes are TRBV5-1 and TRBJ1-1, with D possibly TRBD1 on 5 matching bases. Deletions cut 7 bases from V and 4 bases from J, with 23 bases between. The CDR3 extends over 16 amino acids. Germline CDR1 is SGHRS and CDR2 is YFSETQ. This CDR3 reads CASRGEGSRWPTEAFF. The DNA for the CDR3 is TGCGCCAGCCGAGGGGAGGGTAGTCGGTGGCCCACTGAAGCTTTCTTT.

This clonotype was seen at least ten times. V and J are TRBV28 and TRBJ2-5; D is undetermined. Trimming removed 3 bases from V and 5 bases from J, with 13 bases in between. Germline-derived CDR1 and CDR2 are MDHEN and SYDVKM. The CDR3 covers 14 residues. CDR3 sequence (DNA): TGTGCCAGCAGTTTTCGGGTGGGTGGCGAGACCCAGTACTTC. It codes for CASSFRVGGETQYF.

This clonotype was seen a handful of times. The CDR3 spells CAWSSGGDQPQHF. The CDR3 DNA reads as TGTGCCTGGAGTAGTGGGGGGGACCAGCCCCAGCATTTT. The chain links TRBV30 to TRBJ1-5; TRBD1 is a possible D gene (5 bases). Trimming shortened V by 2 bases and J by 7 bases, and 12 bases separated the two germline ends. Looked up from germline, CDR1 is GTSNPN and CDR2 is SVGIG (reference sequence). The CDR3 is made up of 13 amino acids. Together with reference TRBV30 and TRBJ1-5, the CDR3 gives the full variable domain: SQTIHQWPATLVQPVGSPLSLECTVEGTSNPNLYWYRQAAGRGLQLLFYSVGIGQISSEVPQNLSASRPQDRQFILSSKKLLLSDSGFYLCAWSSGGDQPQHFGDGTRLSIL.

A few counts support this clonotype. This chain uses TRBV19 with TRBJ2-2; TRBD2 matches 15 bases. CDR1 LNHDA and CDR2 SQIVND come from the germline V gene (reference sequence). The length of the CDR3 is 17 residues. V was clipped by 6 bases and J by 6 bases; unmatched bases: 8. CDR3 sequence (DNA): TGTGCCAGTAGAATTTGGACTAGCGGGAGGGCCCCCGGGGAGCTGTTTTTT. As protein: CASRIWTSGRAPGELFF.